These 30 T cell receptor beta chains were sequenced from one sample in a study of CD8 T cells in Susac syndrome. cDNA came from around 0.54 to 1 ug RNA primed by random hexamers. TCRdb reanalysed the immunoSEQ multiplex PCR reads using MiXCR and keeps one entry per CDR3 protein. The repertoire includes 150,000 to 200,000 distinct CDR3 sequences, 85% to 95% of them detected once, and 0.15% to 0.2% sits in the top ten. Sequencing was done on a sample of CD8+ T cells from PBMCs. Receptors were obtained from a human donor with multiple sclerosis.

V and J are TRBV7-9 and TRBJ2-2, with D unclear. The germline V gene has CDR1 SEHNR and CDR2 FQNEAQ (reference sequence). The CDR3 totals 15 residues. The CDR3 coding sequence is TGTGCTTATGACATACCGGAATATCTCACCGGGGAGCTGTTTTTT. This sequence encodes CAYDIPEYLTGELFF.

The CDR3 DNA reads as TGTGCCAGCAGCTCAAAAAATCGGACAGGGGGCGAGCAGTACTTC. Its protein is CASSSKNRTGGEQYF. The chain has TRBV7-9 and TRBJ2-7; 10 positions match TRBD1. This CDR3 is 15 amino acids long. Germline V CDR1 and CDR2: SEHNR, FQNEAQ (reference sequence). V dropped 4 bases and J dropped 6; count of bases not matched to a gene: 9.

The V call is TRBV27, the J call TRBJ2-3; D gene uncertain. V was pared by 2 bases and J by 1 base, with 7 bases between. From germline, CDR1 is MNHEY and CDR2 SMNVEV (reference sequence). The CDR3 runs to 14 residues. CDR3 DNA sequence: TGTGCCAGCAGTTTAACAATACGCACAGATACGCAGTATTTT. Residues: CASSLTIRTDTQYF.

The CDR3 region is CASTRLRTSGSTDTQYF. The CDR3 region has the DNA TGTGCCAGCACCAGACTGAGGACTAGCGGGAGCACAGATACGCAGTATTTT. The rearrangement links TRBV6-1 to TRBJ2-3; TRBD2 agrees at 11 bases. Germline CDR1 MNHNS, CDR2 SASEGT. Trimming removed 7 bases from V and 0 bases from J; junction bases left unmatched: 9. The CDR3 loop spans 17 amino acids.

The gene calls are TRBV29-1 and TRBJ2-1, with a possible D match to TRBD2 (6 bases). Germline loops: CDR1 SQVTM, CDR2 ANQGSEA. The CDR3 totals 13 residues. V was trimmed by 7 bases and J by 0 bases, leaving 10 bases between them. The CDR3 DNA follows: TGCAGCGGTTACGGGAGCTCCTACAATGAGCAGTTCTTC. Protein: CSGYGSSYNEQFF.

This chain joins TRBV15 and TRBJ1-5; unclear D gene. Trimming left V 2 bases short and J 3 bases short, with 14 bases between. The CDR3 runs to 16 residues. The germline CDR1 and CDR2 sequences are LNHNV and YYDKDF (reference sequence). CDR3 coding DNA: TGTGCCACCAGCAGAACTCGAAGACGGTACAATCAGCCCCAGCATTTT. Translating gives CATSRTRRRYNQPQHF.

The V call is TRBV15, the J call TRBJ2-1; D perhaps matches TRBD2 (5 bases). Trimming pared 1 base from V and 7 bases from J, leaving 14 bases between. The length of the CDR3 is 15 residues. CDR1 is LNHNV and CDR2 is YYDKDF in the germline V gene (reference sequence). The CDR3 DNA reads TGTGCCACCAGCAGAGTGGGTCTAGCTGTTAATGAGCAGTTCTTC. Translated: CATSRVGLAVNEQFF. The full variable domain, completed using reference TRBV15 and TRBJ2-1, is DAMVIQNPRYQVTQFGKPVTLSCSQTLNHNVMYWYQQKSSQAPKLLFHYYDKDFNNEADTPDNFQSRRPNTSFCFLDIRSPGLGDTAMYLCATSRVGLAVNEQFFGPGTRLTVL.

The V gene is TRBV12-3 or TRBV12-4, the J gene TRBJ2-1, with a weak D call TRBD2 (6 bases). Trimming removed 3 bases from V and 2 bases from J, with 11 bases in between. The CDR3 extends over 15 amino acids. The CDR3 nucleotides read TGTGCCAGCAGTTTTGGGGGGTCTGCCTACAATGAGCAGTTCTTC. This sequence encodes CASSFGGSAYNEQFF.

Only one count was recorded for this clonotype. The V call is TRBV5-1, the J call TRBJ1-2; D gene uncertain. Looked up from germline, CDR1 is SGHRS and CDR2 is YFSETQ. This CDR3 comprises 13 residues. V was clipped by 2 bases and J by 0 bases, with 5 bases between them. Here the CDR3 reads CASSFNANYGYTF. As DNA, the CDR3 is TGCGCCAGCAGCTTCAACGCTAACTATGGCTACACCTTC. Full variable domain (outside the CDR3, taken from reference TRBV5-1 and TRBJ1-2): KAGVTQTPRYLIKTRGQQVTLSCSPISGHRSVSWYQQTPGQGLQFLFEYFSETQRNKGNFPGRFSGRQFSNSRSEMNVSTLELGDSALYLCASSFNANYGYTFGSGTRLTVV.

This chain connects TRBV12-3 or TRBV12-4 to TRBJ2-1; 8 nucleotides agree with TRBD1. The ends lost 7 bases at V and 7 bases at J; junction bases unmatched: 15. This CDR3 comprises 16 residues. CDR3 region: CASTTPRTGFTNEQFF. DNA of the CDR3: TGTGCCAGCACCACCCCCCGGACAGGGTTTACGAATGAGCAGTTCTTC.

The genes are TRBV5-4 and TRBJ1-2; D unresolved. Germline CDR1 and CDR2: SGHNT and YYREEE (reference sequence). The CDR3 spans 15 residues. V was trimmed by 0 bases and J by 5 bases, leaving 14 bases between them. The CDR3 nucleotides are TGTGCCAGCAGCTTGGGAGAGACCGTTAAGTATGGCTACACCTTC. Its translation is CASSLGETVKYGYTF.

The chain combines TRBV7-8 with TRBJ2-2; TRBD1 might be the D (6 bases). The CDR3 spans 15 residues. Germline values: CDR1 SGHVS, CDR2 FQNEAQ. V lost 5 bases, J lost 3 bases, and 13 bases lay in between. CDR3 region: CASSTWGRDTGELFF. CDR3 DNA sequence: TGTGCCAGCAGCACCTGGGGGCGGGACACCGGGGAGCTGTTTTTT.

In regard to this clonotype: This is likely a read error, given that the CDR3 carries no conserved phenylalanine or tryptophan at its end. The J gene is TRBJ2-1, the V gene TRBV9; 15 nucleotides agree with TRBD2. From germline, CDR1 is SGDLS and CDR2 YYNGEE. V lost 4 bases and J lost 1; bases outside the gene matches: 12. The CDR3 extends over 20 amino acids. The CDR3 DNA reads TGTGCCAGCAGCCAAGTCCGGCAAGGACTAGCGGGAGGGTCCTACAATGAGCAGTTCCTC. Translated: CASSQVRQGLAGGSYNEQFL.

The chain joins TRBV14 to TRBJ2-3, with a possible D match to TRBD2 (6 bases). The germline gives CDR1 SGHDN, CDR2 FVKESK. The CDR3 is made up of 14 amino acids. V dropped 1 base and J dropped 8 bases, with 13 bases sitting between them. The CDR3 nucleotides read TGTGCCAGCAGCCAAGCGGGGACTCCGGGTACGCAGTATTTT. Protein product: CASSQAGTPGTQYF.

V is TRBV20-1 and J is TRBJ2-7; D is unresolved. V lost 0 bases and J 3 bases, leaving 18 bases between the germline ends. In germline, CDR1 is DFQATT, CDR2 SNEGSKA (reference sequence). This CDR3 is 16 amino acids long. The CDR3 DNA is TGCAGTGCTAGAGATAACGTGAACACGTTTTACTACGAGCAGTACTTC. It is translated as CSARDNVNTFYYEQYF.

The J gene is TRBJ1-2, the V gene TRBV4-2; D is unclear. Germline-derived CDR1 and CDR2 are LGHNA and YNFKEQ. V was pared by 1 base and J by 8 bases, with 14 bases between. The CDR3 length is 14 residues. The DNA for the CDR3 is TGTGCCAGCAGCCAAGTTGAGGGTGCGGGGGGCTACACCTTC. It yields the protein CASSQVEGAGGYTF.

The J gene is TRBJ2-5, the V gene TRBV2, with 7 nucleotides matching TRBD1. With V trimmed by 6 bases and J by 5 bases, 15 bases remained unmatched. The CDR3 length is 16 residues. Germline lookup yields CDR1 SNHLY and CDR2 FYNNEI. This chain's CDR3 is CASRRLPTGLGETQYF. In nucleotides, the CDR3 is TGTGCCAGCAGGAGGCTTCCGACAGGGCTCGGGGAGACCCAGTACTTC.

The chain uses TRBV29-1 and TRBJ2-1; the match to TRBD1 covers 7 bases. Germline CDR1 reads SQVTM; CDR2 reads ANQGSEA. This CDR3 region has 11 residues. Trimming at V came to 8 bases and at J to 6 bases, leaving 4 bases not matched to a gene. In DNA, the CDR3 is TGCAGCTGTGAGGGGGCCAATGAGCAGTTCTTC. As protein: CSCEGANEQFF.

The chain employs TRBV2 and TRBJ2-5, with 8 bases fitting TRBD1. The CDR3 length is 17 residues. Per germline, CDR1 SNHLY and CDR2 FYNNEI. With V trimmed by 0 bases and J by 7 bases, 13 bases remained unmatched. Here the CDR3 DNA reads TGTGCCAGCAGTGAAGCGCTTGGGGCAGGGGGCATGGCGACCCAGTACTTC. It yields the protein CASSEALGAGGMATQYF.

V usage is TRBV6-4 and J usage is TRBJ2-5; 13 bases match TRBD2. This CDR3 is 17 amino acids long. Germline V lookup: CDR1 MRHNA, CDR2 SNTAGT. V trimming: 0 bases; J trimming: 5 bases; junction bases outside the gene matches: 6. This chain's CDR3 is CASSDSPGLAGSETQYF. The DNA for the CDR3 is TGTGCCAGCAGTGACTCACCGGGACTAGCGGGGTCGGAGACCCAGTACTTC.

This clonotype was recorded only once. The V call is TRBV28, the J call TRBJ1-5; weak D call: TRBD1 (5 bases). The CDR3 length is 13 residues. Between the trimmed V and J ends, which lost 7 bases and 7 bases, there was a span of 14 bases. Germline V gene sequence: CDR1 MDHEN, CDR2 SYDVKM. The CDR3 DNA sequence: TGTGCCAGCAATGGGGGATCCGACCAGCCCCAGCATTTT. It specifies CASNGGSDQPQHF.

The chain recombines TRBV20-1 with TRBJ2-7; perhaps TRBD1 as D (6 bases). The CDR3 sequence is 15 residues long. V was trimmed by 3 bases and J by 2 bases, leaving 17 bases between them. Germline CDR1 and CDR2: DFQATT and SNEGSKA (reference sequence). The DNA for the CDR3 is TGCAGTGCTAGTAAAATTCCAGGGGTTACCTACGAGCAGTACTTC. Amino acid sequence: CSASKIPGVTYEQYF.

This clonotype was counted only a few times. The rearrangement uses TRBV28 and TRBJ1-5; D not resolved. CDR3 length: 11 residues. Looked up from germline, CDR1 is MDHEN and CDR2 is SYDVKM. Trimming left V 4 bases short and J 6 bases short, with 4 bases between. In nucleotides, the CDR3 is TGTGCCAGCAGTTCTGGTCAGCCCCAGCATTTT. Its translation: CASSSGQPQHF.

V usage is TRBV29-1 and J usage is TRBJ2-3; D ambiguous. The germline CDR1 and CDR2 sequences are SQVTM and ANQGSEA. The V gene lost 7 bases and the J gene lost 2 bases, with 4 bases spanning the gap. The CDR3 is 10 residues long. This chain's CDR3 is CSANTDTQYF. Written as DNA, the CDR3 is TGCAGCGCCAACACAGATACGCAGTATTTT.

The chain carries TRBV7-9 and TRBJ2-7; D remains ambiguous. CDR3 size: 14 residues. In germline, CDR1 is SEHNR, CDR2 FQNEAQ (reference sequence). With 2 bases removed from V and 3 bases from J, the gap between germline ends came to 11 bases. The CDR3 DNA follows: TGTGCCAGCAGCTTAATACGGCAGATCTACGAGCAGTACTTC. Translated, it gives CASSLIRQIYEQYF.

Here the CDR3 DNA reads TGTGCCTGGAGGGGATTAATGAACACTGAAGCTTTCTTT. This codes for CAWRGLMNTEAFF. The chain couples TRBV30 to TRBJ1-1; D is unresolved. Trimming pared 3 bases from V and 0 bases from J, leaving 8 bases between. The CDR3 is 13 residues long. CDR1 is GTSNPN and CDR2 is SVGIG in the germline V gene (reference sequence).

This clonotype appeared once. The V and J genes are TRBV20-1 and TRBJ2-5; the D gene is possibly TRBD2 (5 bases). The CDR3 is 17 amino acids. Per germline, CDR1 DFQATT and CDR2 SNEGSKA (reference sequence). The V end lost 0 bases, the J end lost 3 bases, and 20 bases lay between the germline ends. The DNA for the CDR3 is TGCAGTGCTAGAGATCTCGGCGCGGGCCACAGAAAAGAGACCCAGTACTTC. Its translation is CSARDLGAGHRKETQYF.

This chain joins TRBV5-1 and TRBJ2-4; 12 bases fit TRBD2. The CDR3 runs 14 residues. The germline CDR1 and CDR2 sequences are SGHRS and YFSETQ. V trimming: 5 bases; J trimming: 7 bases; junction bases outside the gene matches: 4. CDR3 amino acids: CASRTSGSLNIQYF. CDR3 nucleotide sequence: TGCGCCAGCAGGACTAGCGGGAGTTTGAACATTCAGTACTTC.

The sample holds a few counts of this clonotype. The chain joins TRBV7-2 to TRBJ1-6; no clear D. The CDR3 is 13 residues long. V dropped 5 bases and J dropped 9 bases, with 11 bases sitting between them. Germline assignment: CDR1 SGHTA and CDR2 FQGNSA. CDR3 region: CASSPEPGSPLHF. DNA of the CDR3: TGTGCCAGCAGCCCTGAACCCGGTTCACCCCTCCACTTT.

The chain recombines TRBV12-3 or TRBV12-4 with TRBJ2-7; no definite D call. V lost 0 bases to trimming and J lost 4 bases, with 4 bases between them. The CDR3 spans 12 residues. For the CDR3, the DNA is TGTGCCAGCAGTTTAGCGAATTACGAGCAGTACTTC. As protein: CASSLANYEQYF.